These 31 T cell receptor beta chains originate from one sample sequenced in a study of blood T cells in healthy people across ages. A J-beta primer mix and a sample-barcoded 5' primer were used in a second PCR of about 7 to 12 cycles. TCRdb re-derived calls from the 5' RACE reads in MiXCR, one entry per CDR3 protein. This table holds 750,000 to 850,000 distinct CDR3 sequences, just under 25% found once. Separately, the same data were catalogued under a study of T cells of mothers and their children.

Sequencing used blood. These receptor sequences come from a boy under 18 in good health.

This clonotype showed up just a few times. The chain has TRBV27 and TRBJ1-2, with D perhaps matching TRBD1 (6 bases). Germline V CDR1 and CDR2: MNHEY, SMNVEV (reference sequence). V was trimmed by 0 bases and J by 6 bases, leaving 8 bases between them. The CDR3 length is 13 residues. The CDR3 sequence is CASSLSSGDGYTF. The DNA of the CDR3 is TGTGCCAGCAGTTTATCCTCAGGGGATGGCTACACCTTC.

The J gene is TRBJ1-6, the V gene TRBV28; D gene uncertain. Germline V lookup: CDR1 MDHEN, CDR2 SYDVKM. V was cut by 3 bases and J by 10 bases, with 10 bases left in between. The CDR3 extends over 13 amino acids. The CDR3 DNA is TGTGCCAGCAGTTTTCGCGGGGAATCACCCCTCCACTTT. Translated, it gives CASSFRGESPLHF.

V gene TRBV28 combines with J gene TRBJ2-3, with D perhaps being TRBD1 or TRBD2 (5 bases each). V lost 7 bases and J 1 base, leaving 12 bases between the germline ends. The CDR3 is made up of 14 amino acids. The germline V gene has CDR1 MDHEN and CDR2 SYDVKM. CDR3 region: CASIPGTRTDTQYF. Written as DNA, the CDR3 is TGTGCCAGCATCCCTGGGACCCGCACAGATACGCAGTATTTT.

The rearrangement links TRBV12-3 or TRBV12-4 to TRBJ2-1, with D possibly being TRBD1 or TRBD2 (5 bases each). The ends were cut back, 6 bases at V and 0 bases at J, with 12 bases in the middle. The CDR3 is made up of 15 amino acids. The CDR3 loop reads CASSQHGGSYNEQFF. CDR3 nucleotides: TGTGCCAGCAGCCAACATGGGGGCTCCTACAATGAGCAGTTCTTC.

The chain uses TRBV5-1 and TRBJ1-1; possibly TRBD1 for D (5 bases). Germline V CDR1 and CDR2: SGHRS, YFSETQ. This CDR3 is 13 amino acids long. V shed 4 bases and J shed 6 bases, with 13 bases lying between them. CDR3 DNA sequence: TGCGCCAGCAGCGGGCAGGGAATCCCTGAAGCTTTCTTT. It yields the protein CASSGQGIPEAFF.

This clonotype turned up a few times. The rearrangement uses TRBV6-2 or TRBV6-3 and TRBJ2-7; the match to TRBD2 covers 10 bases. Unmatched junction bases numbered 6, after V lost 7 bases and J lost 3 bases. CDR1 is MNHEY, CDR2 SVGEGT, per germline. The CDR3 totals 14 residues. The CDR3 nucleotides read TGTGCCAGCACCGGGACTAGCGTAAGCTACGAGCAGTACTTC. Translation: CASTGTSVSYEQYF.

The rearrangement links TRBV3-1 to TRBJ2-1; D may be TRBD1 (5 bases). Trimming shortened V by 2 bases and J by 3 bases, and 11 bases separated the two germline ends. The germline V gene has CDR1 LGHDT and CDR2 YNNKEL (reference sequence). The CDR3 loop spans 15 amino acids. DNA for the CDR3: TGTGCCAGCAGCCAACAAGGGGCTGGCTACAATGAGCAGTTCTTC. Protein product: CASSQQGAGYNEQFF.

A few counts support this clonotype. This chain connects TRBV7-3 to TRBJ2-7, with D possibly matching TRBD2 (6 bases). Germline lookup yields CDR1 SGHTA and CDR2 FQGTGA. Trimming left V 5 bases short and J 6 bases short, with 14 bases between. The CDR3 length is 13 residues. This CDR3 reads CASSPPGDSEQYF. The CDR3, as DNA: TGTGCCAGCAGCCCACCGGGAGACAGCGAGCAGTACTTC.

The chain uses TRBV24-1 and TRBJ2-7; either TRBD1 or TRBD2 may supply D (5 bases each). There are 14 residues in the CDR3. The germline V gene encodes CDR1 KGHDR and CDR2 SFDVKD. V lost 4 bases, J lost 0 bases, and 9 bases lay in between. This chain's CDR3 is CATSEAGTSYEQYF. The CDR3 DNA is TGTGCCACCAGTGAGGCCGGGACCTCCTACGAGCAGTACTTC.

This sequence joins TRBV15 and TRBJ2-5; TRBD1 aligns across 8 bases. The trim removed 1 base at V and 2 bases at J, leaving 3 bases unmatched. The CDR3 runs to 15 residues. Per germline, CDR1 LNHNV and CDR2 YYDKDF (reference sequence). The CDR3: CATSRANRGQETQYF. In DNA form, the CDR3 reads TGTGCCACCAGCAGAGCGAACAGGGGGCAAGAGACCCAGTACTTC.

The chain uses TRBV29-1 and TRBJ1-2; D unclear. Germline values: CDR1 SQVTM, CDR2 ANQGSEA. CDR3 length: 13 residues. V was clipped by 5 bases and J by 4 bases, with 14 bases between them. For the CDR3, the DNA is TGCAGCGTTCTGGCGCCCGAATTCTATGGCTACACCTTC. Its protein is CSVLAPEFYGYTF.

J is TRBJ2-7 and V is TRBV7-2; maybe TRBD1 (5 bases). With 0 bases removed from V and 2 bases from J, the gap between germline ends came to 8 bases. This CDR3 has 14 residues. From germline, CDR1 is SGHTA and CDR2 FQGNSA. CDR3 DNA: TGTGCCAGCAGCTTAGCCGACAGCGCCTACGAGCAGTACTTC. This translates into CASSLADSAYEQYF.

The genes are TRBV27 and TRBJ1-4; D gene uncertain. Trimming pared 5 bases from V and 5 bases from J, leaving 15 bases between. The CDR3 covers 15 residues. Germline-derived CDR1 and CDR2 are MNHEY and SMNVEV (reference sequence). Here the CDR3 DNA reads TGTGCCAGCAGTCCGGGGTCCAAAGGGAATGAAAAACTGTTTTTT. Protein product: CASSPGSKGNEKLFF. Together with reference TRBV27 and TRBJ1-4, the CDR3 gives the full variable domain: EAQVTQNPRYLITVTGKKLTVTCSQNMNHEYMSWYRQDPGLGLRQIYYSMNVEVTDKGDVPEGYKVSRKEKRNFPLILESPSPNQTSLYFCASSPGSKGNEKLFFGSGTQLSVL.

The gene calls are TRBV12-3 or TRBV12-4 and TRBJ2-5; 7 nucleotides line up with TRBD2. This CDR3 has 15 residues. V trimming: 3 bases; J trimming: 5 bases; junction bases outside the gene matches: 9. The CDR3 bases are TGTGCCAGCAGTTTTAATCGAGGCGGGGGTGAGACCCAGTACTTC. This codes for CASSFNRGGGETQYF.

This clonotype was seen ten or more times. This chain uses TRBV18 with TRBJ2-1, with 8 bases that match TRBD1. This CDR3 is 16 amino acids long. Trimming took 0 bases from V and 2 from J; bases not matched to a gene: 3. Germline assignment: CDR1 KGHSH and CDR2 LQKENI. The CDR3 here is CASSPPQGAAYNEQFF. The CDR3 DNA reads as TGTGCCAGCTCACCACCGCAGGGGGCCGCCTACAATGAGCAGTTCTTC.

The chain is built from TRBV28 and TRBJ2-6; D may be TRBD1 (5 bases). Germline V gene data show CDR1 as MDHEN and CDR2 as SYDVKM. V was shortened by 5 bases and J by 5 bases, with 10 bases between the two germline ends. The CDR3 runs to 14 residues. The CDR3 protein is CASSQGLWANVLTF. CDR3 DNA sequence: TGTGCCAGCAGTCAGGGTCTCTGGGCCAACGTCCTGACTTTC.

This clonotype was detected only a few times. The gene calls are TRBV7-2 and TRBJ2-2, with TRBD2 matching over 10 bases. With 5 bases clipped from V and 7 bases from J, the junction kept 10 bases outside the gene matches. The CDR3 is 16 amino acids. Germline lookup yields CDR1 SGHTA and CDR2 FQGNSA. The DNA of the CDR3 is TGTGCCAGCAGCCAGCGCCTAGCGGGAGAGGTCGGGGAGCTGTTTTTT. Translated: CASSQRLAGEVGELFF.

In its sample, this clonotype was seen a few times. The chain combines TRBV6-5 with TRBJ2-3; D could derive from TRBD1 or TRBD2 (5 bases each). Germline V gene lookup returns CDR1 MNHEY and CDR2 SVGAGI. Trimming pared 2 bases from V and 0 bases from J, leaving 9 bases between. The CDR3 contains 15 residues. Written as DNA, the CDR3 is TGTGCCAGCAGTTACGAGGGGCTTAGCACAGATACGCAGTATTTT. It is translated as CASSYEGLSTDTQYF.

The V call is TRBV6-1, the J call TRBJ2-5, with 14 positions matching TRBD2. This CDR3 contains 15 residues. Germline CDR1 MNHNS, CDR2 SASEGT. The V segment lost 6 bases and the J segment 6 bases; nucleotides outside the gene matches: 6. CDR3 amino acids: CASRDGTSGSKTQYF. The CDR3 DNA sequence: TGTGCCAGCAGGGATGGGACTAGCGGGAGTAAGACCCAGTACTTC.

The rearrangement joins TRBV28 to TRBJ2-3; 8 bases match TRBD2. Germline loops: CDR1 MDHEN, CDR2 SYDVKM. The length of the CDR3 is 16 residues. The V and J ends lost 5 bases and 2 bases, in that order; junction bases with no gene match: 9. CDR3: CASSPLFGGATDTQYF. The CDR3 DNA reads as TGTGCCAGCAGTCCCCTCTTCGGGGGGGCCACAGATACGCAGTATTTT.

J is TRBJ2-1 and V is TRBV29-1, with 7 bases fitting TRBD2. V was clipped by 2 bases and J by 7 bases; unmatched bases: 11. Germline CDR1 reads SQVTM; CDR2 reads ANQGSEA. There are 15 residues in the CDR3. CDR3 coding DNA: TGCAGCGTTGAATATGTGGGAGGGCCGGGGAATGAGCAGTTCTTC. Its translation is CSVEYVGGPGNEQFF.

The chain is built from TRBV5-1 and TRBJ2-3; 14 bases agree with TRBD2. Trimming at V came to 2 bases and at J to 5 bases, leaving 10 bases not matched to a gene. The CDR3 extends over 18 amino acids. Germline CDR1 and CDR2: SGHRS and YFSETQ. The CDR3 nucleotides read TGCGCCAGCAGCTTTCCGGGACTAGCGGGGGCCTCGGGAGATACGCAGTATTTT. Its translation: CASSFPGLAGASGDTQYF.

The chain couples TRBV7-6 to TRBJ2-5, with 8 positions matching TRBD1. Looked up from germline, CDR1 is SGHVS and CDR2 is FNYEAQ. The ends lost 0 bases at V and 5 bases at J; junction bases unmatched: 8. The CDR3 length is 16 residues. CDR3 amino acids: CASSLASGTGGETQYF. CDR3 DNA sequence: TGTGCCAGCAGCTTAGCGTCCGGGACAGGCGGCGAGACCCAGTACTTC.

This clonotype appeared a few times. The CDR3 sequence is CASSEYGLYEQYF. CDR3 nucleotide sequence: TGTGCCAGCAGTGAATATGGCTTGTACGAGCAGTACTTC. The chain joins TRBV25-1 to TRBJ2-5, with D uncertain. The J call may be wrong; the DNA end is better matched by TRBJ2-7. The CDR3 covers 13 residues. Germline CDR1 is MGHDK and CDR2 is SYGVNS.

This clonotype has just a few counts. The chain combines TRBV29-1 with TRBJ2-1; no firm D call. With 5 bases removed from V and 5 bases from J, the gap between germline ends came to 19 bases. This CDR3 is built from 15 residues. From germline, CDR1 is SQVTM and CDR2 ANQGSEA. CDR3 sequence (DNA): TGCAGCGTTCAACGACTCGTAGATACAAACAATGAGCAGTTCTTC. Translating gives CSVQRLVDTNNEQFF.

This chain links TRBV20-1 with TRBJ2-5; possible D gene TRBD1, 6 bases. The J call may not be correct, given that the DNA end is closer to TRBJ2-7. This CDR3 has 15 amino acids. Germline V lookup: CDR1 DFQATT, CDR2 SNEGSKA (reference sequence). The CDR3, as DNA: TGCAGTGCTAGAGAATATACAGGGACCCTCTACGAGCAGTACTTC. Protein: CSAREYTGTLYEQYF.

This clonotype was observed a handful of times. The V and J genes are TRBV11-2 and TRBJ2-6, with D tentatively TRBD2 (6 bases). Trimming removed 0 bases from V and 0 bases from J, with 12 bases in between. CDR1 and CDR2 (germline): SGHAT, FQNNGV. The CDR3 contains 18 residues. CDR3 DNA: TGTGCCAGCAGCTTAGAAGGGACTGCCCGCTCTGGGGCCAACGTCCTGACTTTC. Its translation: CASSLEGTARSGANVLTF.

The chain combines TRBV4-1 with TRBJ2-5, with unresolved D. Trimming took off 3 bases at V and 2 bases at J, with 10 bases between the two ends. The length of the CDR3 is 14 residues. Germline lookup yields CDR1 MGHRA and CDR2 YSYEKL. CDR3 in DNA: TGCGCCAGCAGCCACTGGGCAGAGCAAGAGACCCAGTACTTC. Translating gives CASSHWAEQETQYF.

This clonotype was counted a few times. The chain carries TRBV28 and TRBJ2-7; the match to TRBD2 covers 12 bases. There are 17 residues in the CDR3. Germline values: CDR1 MDHEN, CDR2 SYDVKM. V dropped 5 bases and J dropped 3; count of bases not matched to a gene: 11. CDR3 in amino acids: CASSLPARLAGDYEQYF. The CDR3 DNA sequence: TGTGCCAGCAGTCTCCCTGCCCGACTAGCGGGGGACTACGAGCAGTACTTC.

The rearrangement links TRBV7-2 to TRBJ2-5, with D tentatively TRBD1 or TRBD2 (5 bases each). The germline gives CDR1 SGHTA, CDR2 FQGNSA. Between the trimmed V and J ends, which lost 5 bases and 4 bases, there was a span of 17 bases. The CDR3 covers 15 residues. The CDR3 spells CASSLNMGGGETQYF. CDR3 in DNA: TGTGCCAGCAGCCTAAATATGGGTGGGGGAGAGACCCAGTACTTC.

In this sample, this clonotype turned up a few times. The V and J genes are TRBV7-3 and TRBJ2-1, with 8 nucleotides matching TRBD2. The CDR3 sequence is 17 residues long. The germline V gene has CDR1 SGHTA and CDR2 FQGTGA. Trimming took 4 bases from V and 5 from J; bases not matched to a gene: 13. The CDR3: CASSSLGSSGAHNEQFF. In DNA form, the CDR3 reads TGTGCCAGCAGCTCACTTGGGAGTAGCGGGGCCCACAATGAGCAGTTCTTC.